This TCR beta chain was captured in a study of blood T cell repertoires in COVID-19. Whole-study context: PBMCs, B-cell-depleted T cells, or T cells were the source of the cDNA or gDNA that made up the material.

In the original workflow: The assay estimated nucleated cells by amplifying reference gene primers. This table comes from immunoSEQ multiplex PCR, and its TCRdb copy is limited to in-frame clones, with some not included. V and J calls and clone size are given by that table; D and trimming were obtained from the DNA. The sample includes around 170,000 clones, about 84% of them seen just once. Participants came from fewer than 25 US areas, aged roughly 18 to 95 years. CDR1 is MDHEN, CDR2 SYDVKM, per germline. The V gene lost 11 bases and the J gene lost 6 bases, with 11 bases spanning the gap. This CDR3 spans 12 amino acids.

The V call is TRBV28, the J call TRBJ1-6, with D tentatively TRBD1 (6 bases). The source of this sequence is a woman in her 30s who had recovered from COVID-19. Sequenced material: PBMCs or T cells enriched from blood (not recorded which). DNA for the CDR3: TGTGCCGGGGGCGCGGGTAATTCACCCCTCCACTTT. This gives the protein CAGGAGNSPLHF.